This TCR beta chain originates from a study of PD-1 blockade in classical Hodgkin lymphoma. Study overall: Treatment was intravenous nivolumab, 3 mg/kg every 2 weeks, until progression.

The table came from immunoSEQ multiplex PCR; TCRdb's copy has only in-frame clones and leaves some out. The sample lists 90,000 to 100,000 clones; around 80% were seen once. Time point noted: cycle 4 day 1 (C4D1), after about 6 weeks of nivolumab. Autologous stem cell transplantation was followed by relapse in every patient, and brentuximab vedotin exposure varied. Of note for this clone: Its specificity is not known.

Findings and limits, study-wide: Reports described newly diagnosed patients as having lower baseline TCR diversity than healthy donors. The diversity seen at baseline in complete responders resembled that of newly diagnosed patients.

Per the germline V gene, CDR1 is MNHEY and CDR2 is SVGAGI. The CDR3 sequence is 14 residues long. The V and J ends lost 6 bases and 6 bases respectively, with 12 bases between them. The receptor was derived from a human donor with classical Hodgkin lymphoma. The genes are TRBV6-5 and TRBJ1-6; TRBD1 might be the D (5 bases). Here the sequenced sample was peripheral blood mononuclear cells (PBMCs), taken before the fourth cycle of nivolumab. CDR3 sequence reads: CASSYQGLNSPLHF. CDR3 DNA sequence: TGTGCCAGCAGCTACCAGGGCCTTAATTCACCCCTCCACTTT.